Following are 17 T cell receptor beta chains from one sample sequenced in a study of response to subunit inactivated influenza vaccine. TCRdb recomputed calls from the RT-PCR reads with MiXCR, one row per CDR3 protein. The sample consists of some 300,000 distinct CDR3 sequences, roughly 22% of them appearing once. This specimen consisted of PBMCs from blood, obtained less than 22 months after vaccination. The receptors were sampled from a man between 45 and 75 years old who received an inactivated influenza vaccine.

This clonotype was seen only a few times. The rearrangement links TRBV12-3 or TRBV12-4 to TRBJ1-5; tentatively, D is TRBD1 (5 bases). The V gene lost 5 bases and the J gene lost 4 bases, with 15 bases spanning the gap. The CDR3 loop spans 15 amino acids. The CDR3 DNA is TGTGCCAGCAGTATCCACCAGGGAGTTAATCAGCCCCAGCATTTT. As protein: CASSIHQGVNQPQHF.

The V call is TRBV5-1, the J call TRBJ2-5; TRBD1 matches at 10 bases. The CDR3 consists of 15 residues. Germline assignment: CDR1 SGHRS and CDR2 YFSETQ. The J segment lost 5 bases and the V segment lost 1 base, leaving 5 bases of the junction unmatched. This CDR3 reads CASSLQDRGLETQYF. The CDR3, as DNA: TGCGCCAGCAGCTTGCAAGACAGGGGGCTGGAGACCCAGTACTTC.

The rearrangement links TRBV7-6 to TRBJ1-5, with D possibly matching TRBD1 (5 bases). The CDR3 is 15 amino acids. Germline V gives CDR1 SGHVS, CDR2 FNYEAQ. V was trimmed by 5 bases and J by 4 bases, leaving 15 bases between them. CDR3 region: CASSPRSGTNQPQHF. The CDR3, as DNA: TGTGCCAGCAGCCCGAGATCAGGGACTAATCAGCCCCAGCATTTT.

This clonotype was picked up one time. J is TRBJ2-4 and V is TRBV11-2, with 8 bases matching TRBD1. CDR3 size: 15 residues. With V trimmed by 5 bases and J by 7 bases, 10 bases remained unmatched. Germline V gives CDR1 SGHAT, CDR2 FQNNGV. CDR3 sequence (DNA): TGTGCCAGCAGCCTCGGACAGGGTTTAGGGAACATTCAGTACTTC. Residues: CASSLGQGLGNIQYF.

This clonotype was detected a few times. The genes are TRBV25-1 and TRBJ1-4; D uncertain. V lost 2 bases to trimming and J lost 2 bases, with 6 bases between them. The CDR3 is made up of 14 amino acids. Germline lookup yields CDR1 MGHDK and CDR2 SYGVNS. The CDR3 region is CASSEGQTNEKLFF. In DNA, the CDR3 is TGTGCCAGCAGTGAAGGGCAGACTAATGAAAAACTGTTTTTT.

The chain carries TRBV4-1 and TRBJ2-1; D is uncertain. CDR3 length equals 13 residues. V was clipped by 1 base and J by 6 bases, with 7 bases between them. Germline V gene data show CDR1 as MGHRA and CDR2 as YSYEKL. CDR3 DNA: TGCGCCAGCAGCCAAGCGAGTTCCAATGAGCAGTTCTTC. It is translated as CASSQASSNEQFF.

This clonotype came up many times. V usage is TRBV2 and J usage is TRBJ1-1; D uncertain. The CDR3 runs 13 residues. Germline V CDR1 and CDR2: SNHLY, FYNNEI. Here the CDR3 reads CASILRVNTEAFF. In DNA, the CDR3 is TGTGCTTCAATTCTCAGAGTGAACACTGAAGCTTTCTTT.

This clonotype was counted at least ten times. The V call is TRBV2, the J call TRBJ1-4, with D unclear. The germline gives CDR1 SNHLY, CDR2 FYNNEI. The CDR3 runs to 12 residues. The V end lost 3 bases, the J end lost 8 bases, and 7 bases lay between the germline ends. CDR3 residues: CASSERNEKLFF. In DNA, the CDR3 is TGTGCCAGCAGTGAGAGAAACGAAAAACTGTTTTTT.

V gene TRBV20-1 combines with J gene TRBJ2-3; tentative D call: TRBD1 (6 bases). CDR1 DFQATT and CDR2 SNEGSKA come from the germline V gene (reference sequence). V lost 1 base and J 0 bases, leaving 11 bases between the germline ends. This CDR3 is 15 amino acids long. This chain's CDR3 is CSARVGASSTDTQYF. The CDR3 coding sequence is TGCAGTGCTAGAGTGGGGGCGTCTAGCACAGATACGCAGTATTTT.

This sequence joins TRBV9 and TRBJ1-2, with a tentative D call TRBD1 (6 bases). The CDR3 is 13 amino acids. Germline-derived CDR1 and CDR2 are SGDLS and YYNGEE. The germline V and J ends were trimmed by 0 bases and 7 bases, with 10 bases remaining between them. CDR3 coding DNA: TGTGCCAGCAGCGTAGACGGGGGCGGTGGCTACACCTTC. Translating it yields CASSVDGGGGYTF.

The sample holds a few counts of this clonotype. The rearrangement uses TRBV5-1 and TRBJ1-3; no definite D call. Germline values: CDR1 SGHRS, CDR2 YFSETQ. V was cut by 5 bases and J by 1 base, with 1 base left in between. The length of the CDR3 is 11 residues. CDR3 in amino acids: CASRSGNTIYF. Here the CDR3 DNA reads TGCGCCAGCAGATCTGGAAACACCATATATTTT.

Note on this clonotype: Being one base from a much bigger clone, this may be a read error. The chain employs TRBV10-3 and TRBJ1-1, with a possible D match to TRBD1 (6 bases). CDR1 is ENHRY, CDR2 SYGVKD, per germline. Trimming removed 4 bases at V and 5 bases at J, with 14 bases between. This CDR3 spans 14 amino acids. CDR3: CAISASGAKTEAFF. The CDR3 DNA sequence: TGTGCCATCAGTGCATCGGGGGCTAAAACTGAAGCTTTCTTT.

The table lists this clonotype with many counts. The chain carries TRBV6-1 and TRBJ1-2, with D tentatively TRBD1 (5 bases). The germline V gene has CDR1 MNHNS and CDR2 SASEGT. The CDR3 sequence is 14 residues long. Trimming shortened V by 7 bases and J by 8 bases, and 20 bases separated the two germline ends. CDR3 bases: TGTGCCAGCACGTCCATTCAGGGTCCCTACGGCTACACCTTC. This sequence encodes CASTSIQGPYGYTF.

In its sample, this clonotype was seen a few times. The chain combines TRBV6-6 with TRBJ2-7; 7 nucleotides align to TRBD2. V was clipped by 2 bases and J by 10 bases; unmatched bases: 5. The CDR3 length is 12 residues. The V gene's germline CDR1 is MNHNY and CDR2 SVGAGI (reference sequence). This chain's CDR3 is CASSYAMGLQYF. CDR3 DNA: TGTGCCAGCAGTTACGCGATGGGACTACAGTACTTC.

This clonotype was detected only a few times. V gene TRBV20-1 combines with J gene TRBJ1-5; D unresolved. Trimming stripped 3 bases from V and 0 bases from J, with 6 bases between. The CDR3 is 13 amino acids. CDR1 and CDR2 from the germline V gene are DFQATT and SNEGSKA (reference sequence). The CDR3 region has the DNA TGCAGTGCTAGCGTGGATAGCAATCAGCCCCAGCATTTT. Residues: CSASVDSNQPQHF.

Many counts were recorded for this clonotype. CDR3 in amino acids: CASRGGPGGNQPQHF. In DNA, the CDR3 is TGTGCCAGCAGAGGGGGTCCTGGGGGCAATCAGCCCCAGCATTTT. The chain recombines TRBV28 with TRBJ1-5; D is possibly TRBD1 (6 bases). Trimming removed 6 bases from V and 2 bases from J, with 14 bases in between. This CDR3 region has 15 residues. Germline loops: CDR1 MDHEN, CDR2 SYDVKM.

Only a few counts were recorded for this clonotype. V gene TRBV19 combines with J gene TRBJ1-2; 9 bases map to TRBD1. V lost 5 bases, J lost 4 bases, and 14 bases stayed unmatched. This CDR3 is 17 amino acids long. Germline V CDR1 and CDR2: LNHDA, SQIVND (reference sequence). CDR3 sequence (DNA): TGTGCCAGTAGTCCGCGGACAGGGGCCCCTCCCCGCTATGGCTACACCTTC. This sequence encodes CASSPRTGAPPRYGYTF.